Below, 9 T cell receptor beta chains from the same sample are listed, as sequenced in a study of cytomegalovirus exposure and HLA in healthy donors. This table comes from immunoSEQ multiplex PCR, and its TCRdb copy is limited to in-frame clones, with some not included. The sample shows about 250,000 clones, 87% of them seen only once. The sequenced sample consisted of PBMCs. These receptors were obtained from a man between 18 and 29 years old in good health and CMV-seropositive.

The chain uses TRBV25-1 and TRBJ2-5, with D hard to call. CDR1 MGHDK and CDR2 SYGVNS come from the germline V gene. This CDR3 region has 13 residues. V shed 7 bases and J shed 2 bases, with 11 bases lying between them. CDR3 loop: CASTPGSQETQYF. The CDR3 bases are TGTGCCAGCACCCCGGGCAGTCAAGAGACCCAGTACTTC.

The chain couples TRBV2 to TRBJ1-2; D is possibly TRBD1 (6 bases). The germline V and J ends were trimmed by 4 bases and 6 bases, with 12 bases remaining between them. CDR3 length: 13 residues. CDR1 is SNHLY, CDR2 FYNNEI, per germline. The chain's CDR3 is CASSVSQGHGYTF. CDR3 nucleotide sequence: TGTGCCAGCAGTGTGTCACAGGGCCATGGCTACACCTTC.

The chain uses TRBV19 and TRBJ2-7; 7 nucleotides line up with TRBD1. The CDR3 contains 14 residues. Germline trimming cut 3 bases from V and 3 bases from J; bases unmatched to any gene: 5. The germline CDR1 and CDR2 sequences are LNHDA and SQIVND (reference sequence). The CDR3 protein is CASSIRGDSYEQYF. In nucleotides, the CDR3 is TGTGCCAGTAGTATCAGAGGGGACAGCTACGAGCAGTACTTC.

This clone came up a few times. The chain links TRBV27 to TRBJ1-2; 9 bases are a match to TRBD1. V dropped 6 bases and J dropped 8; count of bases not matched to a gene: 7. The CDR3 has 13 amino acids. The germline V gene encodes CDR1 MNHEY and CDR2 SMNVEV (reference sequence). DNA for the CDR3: TGTGCCAGCAGGCCTACAGGGGGCCGAGGCTACACCTTC. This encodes CASRPTGGRGYTF.

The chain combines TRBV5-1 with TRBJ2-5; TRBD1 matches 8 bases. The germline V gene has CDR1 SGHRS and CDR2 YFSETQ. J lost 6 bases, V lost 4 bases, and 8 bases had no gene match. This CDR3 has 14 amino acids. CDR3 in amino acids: CASSDPQGAKTQYF. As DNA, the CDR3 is TGCGCCAGCAGCGATCCCCAGGGGGCTAAGACCCAGTACTTC.

The CDR3 nucleotides are TGTGCCAGCAGCACCCCAGCCCAAGAGACCCAGTACTTC. Protein: CASSTPAQETQYF. The chain is built from TRBV21-1 and TRBJ2-5. TRBV21-1 is a documented pseudogene. The CDR3 loop spans 13 amino acids.

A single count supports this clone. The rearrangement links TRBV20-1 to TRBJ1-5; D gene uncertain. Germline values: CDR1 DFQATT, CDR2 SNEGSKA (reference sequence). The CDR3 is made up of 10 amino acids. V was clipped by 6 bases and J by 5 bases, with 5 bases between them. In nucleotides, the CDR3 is TGCAGTGCCGCTGATCAGCCCCAGCATTTT. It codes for CSAADQPQHF.

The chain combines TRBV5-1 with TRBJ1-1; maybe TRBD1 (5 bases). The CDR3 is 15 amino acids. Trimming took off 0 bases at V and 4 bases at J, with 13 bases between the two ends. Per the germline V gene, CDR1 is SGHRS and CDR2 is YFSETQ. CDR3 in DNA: TGCGCCAGCAGCTTGGACGGCCGGAGGGGCACTGAAGCTTTCTTT. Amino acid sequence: CASSLDGRRGTEAFF.

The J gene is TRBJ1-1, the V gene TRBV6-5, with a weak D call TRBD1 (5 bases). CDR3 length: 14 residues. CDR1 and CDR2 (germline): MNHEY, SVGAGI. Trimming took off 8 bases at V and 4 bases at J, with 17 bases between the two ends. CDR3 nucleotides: TGTGCCAGCGGGGGAAGGTCTTCGGGCACTGAAGCTTTCTTT. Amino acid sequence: CASGGRSSGTEAFF.